This T cell receptor (beta chain) came from a study of T cell changes during pregnancy in multiple sclerosis. V gave up 2 bases and J gave up 2 bases; unmatched junction bases: 4. There are 16 residues in the CDR3. CDR1 and CDR2 from the germline V gene are MNHEY and SMNVEV (reference sequence). TCRdb keeps only in-frame clones here, not all; method: immunoSEQ multiplex PCR. The sample yields tens of thousands of clones, approximately 91% seen once. The specimen was PBMCs, collected in the first trimester of pregnancy. The rearrangement links TRBV27 to TRBJ2-2; 8 nucleotides line up with TRBD1. The clonotype originates from a female donor in good health, serving as a control in a pregnancy study. Some clones in this sample may be carry-over from other donors' samples. CDR3 amino acids: CASSLPDRVNTGELFF. In DNA form, the CDR3 reads TGTGCCAGCAGTTTACCGGACAGGGTTAACACCGGGGAGCTGTTTTTT.